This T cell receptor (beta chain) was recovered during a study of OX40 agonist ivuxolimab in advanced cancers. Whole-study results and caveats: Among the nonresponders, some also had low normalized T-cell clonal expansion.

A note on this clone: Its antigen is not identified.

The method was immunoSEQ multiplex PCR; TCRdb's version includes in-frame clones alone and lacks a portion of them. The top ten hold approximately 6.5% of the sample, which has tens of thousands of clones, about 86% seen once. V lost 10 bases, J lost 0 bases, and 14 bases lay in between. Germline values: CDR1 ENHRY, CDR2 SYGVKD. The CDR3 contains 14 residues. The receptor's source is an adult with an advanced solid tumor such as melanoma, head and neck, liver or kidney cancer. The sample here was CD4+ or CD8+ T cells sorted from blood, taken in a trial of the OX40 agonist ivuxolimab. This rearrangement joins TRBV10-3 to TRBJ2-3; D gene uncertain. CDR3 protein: CATEQSSSTDTQYF. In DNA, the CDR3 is TGTGCCACGGAACAGAGCTCTAGCACAGATACGCAGTATTTT.